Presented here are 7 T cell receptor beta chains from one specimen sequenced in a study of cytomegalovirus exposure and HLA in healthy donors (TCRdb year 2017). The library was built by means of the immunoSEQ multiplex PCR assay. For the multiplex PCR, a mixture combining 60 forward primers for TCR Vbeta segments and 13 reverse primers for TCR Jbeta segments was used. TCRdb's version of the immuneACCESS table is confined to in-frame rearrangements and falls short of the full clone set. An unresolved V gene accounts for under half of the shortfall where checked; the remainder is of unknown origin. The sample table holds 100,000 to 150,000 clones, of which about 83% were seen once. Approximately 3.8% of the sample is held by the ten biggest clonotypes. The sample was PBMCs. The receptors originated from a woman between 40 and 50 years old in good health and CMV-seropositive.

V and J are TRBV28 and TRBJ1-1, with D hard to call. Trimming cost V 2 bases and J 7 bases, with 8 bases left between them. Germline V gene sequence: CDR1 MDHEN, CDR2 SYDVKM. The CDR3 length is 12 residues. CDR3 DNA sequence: TGTGCCAGCAGTTTACGCGGAATTGAAGCTTTCTTT. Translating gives CASSLRGIEAFF.

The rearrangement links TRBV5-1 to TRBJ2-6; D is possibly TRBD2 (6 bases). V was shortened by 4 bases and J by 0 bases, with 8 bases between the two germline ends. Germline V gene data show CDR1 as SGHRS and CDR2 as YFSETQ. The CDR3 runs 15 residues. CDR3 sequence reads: CASSGGLSGANVLTF. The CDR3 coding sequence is TGCGCCAGCAGCGGAGGGCTCTCTGGGGCCAACGTCCTGACTTTC.

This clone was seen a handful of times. The CDR3, as DNA: TGTGCCAGCAGCTTAACAGCTGAGCGACAGGCTGATCAGCCCCAGCATTTT. It is translated as CASSLTAERQADQPQHF. This chain connects TRBV7-9 to TRBJ1-5, with D possibly TRBD1 on 6 matching bases. This CDR3 region has 17 residues. Germline assignment: CDR1 SEHNR and CDR2 FQNEAQ (reference sequence). The V end was cut by 2 bases, the J end by 5 bases, with 19 bases between.

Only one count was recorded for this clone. The DNA of the CDR3 is TGTGCCAGCAGTTTTGACAGGGTATATGAAAAACTGTTTTTT. This translates into CASSFDRVYEKLFF. V and J are TRBV28 and TRBJ1-4, with TRBD1 matching over 7 bases. Germline CDR1 reads MDHEN; CDR2 reads SYDVKM. Trimming cost V 3 bases and J 6 bases; bases outside gene matches: 4. This CDR3 is 14 amino acids long.

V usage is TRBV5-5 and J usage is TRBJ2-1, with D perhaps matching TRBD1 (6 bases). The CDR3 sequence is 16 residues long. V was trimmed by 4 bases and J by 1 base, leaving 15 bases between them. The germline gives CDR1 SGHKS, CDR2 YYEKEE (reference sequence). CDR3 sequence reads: CASSSRQAASYNEQFF. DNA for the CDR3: TGTGCCAGCAGCAGCCGACAGGCCGCATCCTACAATGAGCAGTTCTTC.

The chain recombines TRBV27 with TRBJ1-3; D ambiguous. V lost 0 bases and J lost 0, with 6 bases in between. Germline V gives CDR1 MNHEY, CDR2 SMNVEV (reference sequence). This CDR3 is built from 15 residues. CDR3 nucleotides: TGTGCCAGCAGTTTATCGAGTCTCTCTGGAAACACCATATATTTT. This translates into CASSLSSLSGNTIYF.

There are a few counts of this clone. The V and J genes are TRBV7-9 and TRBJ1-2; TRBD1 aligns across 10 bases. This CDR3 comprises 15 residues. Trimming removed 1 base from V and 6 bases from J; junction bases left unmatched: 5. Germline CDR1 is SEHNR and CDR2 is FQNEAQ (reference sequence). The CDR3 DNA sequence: TGTGCCAGCAGCTTAGAGGGACAGGGGACGGATGGCTACACCTTC. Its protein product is CASSLEGQGTDGYTF.